The 29 T cell receptor beta chains given below trace back to one sample, sequenced in a study of T cells after yellow fever vaccination. From the 5' RACE reads, TCRdb called clonotypes with MiXCR, one entry per CDR3 protein. The profile covers 400,000 or so distinct CDR3 sequences, with around a sixth appearing a single time and 15% to 20% taken by the ten largest. Sequenced material: PBMCs, taken before the yellow fever booster vaccination. The receptors were sampled from a man between 18 and 29 years old who received the YFV17D yellow fever vaccine.

The gene calls are TRBV7-3 and TRBJ2-2; 8 nucleotides match TRBD2. V was pared by 3 bases and J by 6 bases, with 3 bases of the junction left unmatched. CDR3 size: 14 residues. Germline V gene lookup returns CDR1 SGHTA and CDR2 FQGTGA. CDR3 protein: CASSLGLGPGELFF. The DNA for the CDR3 is TGTGCCAGCAGCTTGGGACTAGGACCCGGGGAGCTGTTTTTT.

This clonotype was seen more than once but under ten times. The rearrangement joins TRBV7-9 to TRBJ2-5; no definite D call. CDR1 is SEHNR, CDR2 FQNEAQ, per germline (reference sequence). The CDR3 loop spans 15 amino acids. Trimming cost V 5 bases and J 2 bases, with 15 bases left between them. CDR3 bases: TGTGCCAGCAGCACCTACCCCAGGTTACAAGAGACCCAGTACTTC. This codes for CASSTYPRLQETQYF.

The gene calls are TRBV7-2 and TRBJ1-2; the D is unclear. The V end lost 2 bases, the J end lost 4 bases, and 5 bases lay between the germline ends. Germline assignment: CDR1 SGHTA and CDR2 FQGNSA. The CDR3 extends over 12 amino acids. The CDR3 protein is CASSLNRYGYTF. The CDR3 DNA sequence: TGTGCCAGCAGCTTAAATCGCTATGGCTACACCTTC.

V usage is TRBV7-2 and J usage is TRBJ2-1, with a weak D call TRBD2 (6 bases). Deletions cut 5 bases from V and 2 bases from J, with 16 bases between. CDR1 is SGHTA, CDR2 FQGNSA, per germline. This CDR3 is 16 amino acids long. In DNA, the CDR3 is TGTGCCAGCAGCCTCGTTCTTAGCGGTCCCTACAATGAGCAGTTCTTC. Translating gives CASSLVLSGPYNEQFF.

The gene calls are TRBV5-1 and TRBJ1-5; a weak D match, TRBD1 (5 bases). V dropped 1 base and J dropped 1 base, with 9 bases sitting between them. The CDR3 is 15 residues long. Germline CDR1 and CDR2: SGHRS and YFSETQ. CDR3: CASSLLGGSNQPQHF. CDR3 in DNA: TGCGCCAGCAGCTTGTTGGGGGGGAGCAATCAGCCCCAGCATTTT.

J is TRBJ2-1 and V is TRBV20-1, with D possibly being TRBD2 (5 bases). Germline lookup yields CDR1 DFQATT and CDR2 SNEGSKA (reference sequence). This CDR3 comprises 15 residues. V was pared by 4 bases and J by 10 bases, with 23 bases between. The CDR3 region has the DNA TGCAGTGCTACAAAGAGCGGACTCATCGGCGGGGAGCAGTTCTTC. It encodes CSATKSGLIGGEQFF.

The CDR3 region has the DNA TGCAGTGCTAGAGATAGACGTCAGAACACTGAAGCTTTCTTT. It yields the protein CSARDRRQNTEAFF. The chain employs TRBV20-1 and TRBJ1-1; D is undetermined. Trimming removed 0 bases at V and 1 base at J, with 9 bases between. Germline V gene data show CDR1 as DFQATT and CDR2 as SNEGSKA (reference sequence). CDR3 length: 14 residues.

This clonotype was detected only a few times. This chain connects TRBV6-5 to TRBJ2-2; D is unclear. This CDR3 is 13 amino acids long. Germline loops: CDR1 MNHEY, CDR2 SVGAGI. V was shortened by 11 bases and J by 2 bases, with 12 bases between the two germline ends. CDR3 in DNA: TGTGCCGCGCGAGGCGGTAACACCGGGGAGCTGTTTTTT. Amino acids: CAARGGNTGELFF.

This clonotype was recorded at least ten times. It is unclear where the CDR3 begins or ends on the DNA, so no DNA is shown, and the CDR3 is as TCRdb lists it. The rearrangement uses TRBV4-3 and TRBJ2-1. Germline lookup yields CDR1 LGHNA and CDR2 YSLEER. Both ends counted, the CDR3 spans 20 residues. CDR3 region: CASSQVRHNEQFFGKDEQFF.

In this sample, this clonotype turned up a few times. The chain joins TRBV5-1 to TRBJ2-5; D not resolved. Trimming removed 0 bases from V and 4 bases from J, with 7 bases in between. The CDR3 loop spans 13 amino acids. Per the germline V gene, CDR1 is SGHRS and CDR2 is YFSETQ. CDR3: CASSLGVPETQYF. The CDR3 DNA follows: TGCGCCAGCAGCTTGGGGGTCCCAGAGACCCAGTACTTC.

This clonotype has more than one count but fewer than ten. This rearrangement joins TRBV9 to TRBJ1-2; D perhaps matches TRBD1 (6 bases). V lost 0 bases to trimming and J lost 6 bases, with 9 bases between them. The CDR3 runs to 13 residues. Germline assignment: CDR1 SGDLS and CDR2 YYNGEE. In nucleotides, the CDR3 is TGTGCCAGCAGCGTAGGCGGGGGCGATGGCTACACCTTC. This gives the protein CASSVGGGDGYTF.

The gene calls are TRBV14 and TRBJ2-3; tentatively, D is TRBD2 (7 bases). V gave up 0 bases and J gave up 0 bases, with 13 bases separating them. The CDR3 totals 17 residues. Germline V CDR1 and CDR2: SGHDN, FVKESK. CDR3 sequence (DNA): TGTGCCAGCAGCCAAGAATGGCGGGGGCTAAGCACAGATACGCAGTATTTT. Its protein is CASSQEWRGLSTDTQYF.

This chain uses TRBV11-3 with TRBJ1-1; D not resolved. Trimming removed 8 bases from V and 4 bases from J, with 14 bases in between. Germline-derived CDR1 and CDR2 are SGHNT and YENEEA. The CDR3 consists of 13 residues. CDR3 in DNA: TGTGCCAGCGGGAAATCCCGGGGCACTGAAGCTTTCTTT. The encoded protein is CASGKSRGTEAFF.

The chain's CDR3 is CASSSTGKLFF. DNA of the CDR3: TGTGCCAGCAGTTCCACCGGAAAACTGTTTTTT. The chain combines TRBV6-5 with TRBJ1-4; no reliable D call. Trimming removed 4 bases at V and 10 bases at J, with 7 bases between. The CDR3 covers 11 residues. The germline V gene encodes CDR1 MNHEY and CDR2 SVGAGI.

This clonotype was seen at least ten times. The rearrangement links TRBV7-6 to TRBJ1-1; D is possibly TRBD1 (5 bases). Germline loops: CDR1 SGHVS, CDR2 FNYEAQ. This CDR3 region has 13 residues. V was trimmed by 5 bases and J by 5 bases, leaving 12 bases between them. The CDR3 nucleotides are TGTGCCAGCAGCCTCGCAGGGCGAACTGAAGCTTTCTTT. Translated: CASSLAGRTEAFF.

This clonotype has a handful of counts. A read error may produce the germline difference seen at one junction end. The chain couples TRBV7-9 to TRBJ1-1, with D perhaps matching TRBD1 (5 bases). There are 12 residues in the CDR3. Germline CDR1 is SEHNR and CDR2 is FQNEAQ (reference sequence). CDR3 in DNA: TGTGCCAGCAGCGGAGGGGTGCCCACGCAAAGCTTT. Its translation: CASSGGVPTQSF.

The chain combines TRBV29-1 with TRBJ2-3; D uncertain. V lost 0 bases, J lost 3 bases, and 10 bases lay in between. The CDR3 runs to 14 residues. Germline CDR1 SQVTM, CDR2 ANQGSEA. The CDR3 is CSVEDLARTDTQYF. CDR3 DNA: TGCAGCGTTGAAGATCTCGCTAGAACAGATACGCAGTATTTT.

V gene TRBV7-2 combines with J gene TRBJ2-5; 9 nucleotides match TRBD1. Trimming cost V 3 bases and J 5 bases; bases outside gene matches: 7. Per the germline V gene, CDR1 is SGHTA and CDR2 is FQGNSA. The length of the CDR3 is 15 residues. As DNA, the CDR3 is TGTGCCAGCAGCTTCCGGGACAGGGTACAGGAGACCCAGTACTTC. Residues: CASSFRDRVQETQYF.

CDR3 nucleotides: TGCGCCAGCAGCATTACAGGTTTGGTCAATGAGCAGTTCTTC. This sequence encodes CASSITGLVNEQFF. The chain links TRBV5-1 to TRBJ2-1, with D perhaps TRBD1 (5 bases). Trimming left V 4 bases short and J 6 bases short, with 14 bases between. CDR1 and CDR2 from the germline V gene are SGHRS and YFSETQ. The CDR3 sequence is 14 residues long.

This clonotype was observed a few times. The genes are TRBV4-3 and TRBJ2-1; tentative D call: TRBD2 (6 bases). The germline V and J ends were trimmed by 0 bases and 0 bases, with 15 bases remaining between them. The germline gives CDR1 LGHNA, CDR2 YSLEER. This CDR3 has 18 residues. The CDR3 DNA follows: TGCGCCAGCAGCCAAGATCTGTGGGGCGGGATCTCCTACAATGAGCAGTTCTTC. Its protein is CASSQDLWGGISYNEQFF.

The chain is built from TRBV4-1 and TRBJ2-3; D remains unclear. V lost 0 bases and J 7 bases, leaving 8 bases between the germline ends. CDR3 length equals 13 residues. Germline-derived CDR1 and CDR2 are MGHRA and YSYEKL. The CDR3 reads CASSQEWENTQYF. The DNA of the CDR3 is TGCGCCAGCAGCCAAGAATGGGAAAATACGCAGTATTTT.

The J gene is TRBJ1-2, the V gene TRBV11-2, with 7 bases lining up with TRBD1. The CDR3 covers 14 residues. Per germline, CDR1 SGHAT and CDR2 FQNNGV. V lost 7 bases, J lost 4 bases, and 9 bases stayed unmatched. CDR3 sequence reads: CASTSFSGGYGYTF. CDR3 DNA sequence: TGTGCCAGCACCTCATTTTCAGGGGGCTATGGCTACACCTTC.

Only a few counts were recorded for this clonotype. J is TRBJ2-1 and V is TRBV3-1; a weak D match, TRBD1 (6 bases). This CDR3 has 15 residues. Trimming stripped 1 base from V and 4 bases from J, with 11 bases between. Germline CDR1 is LGHDT and CDR2 is YNNKEL (reference sequence). The CDR3 loop is CASSQAPGAYNEQFF. The CDR3 bases are TGTGCCAGCAGCCAAGCCCCAGGGGCTTACAATGAGCAGTTCTTC.

The rearrangement uses TRBV2 and TRBJ2-7; D unresolved. This CDR3 region has 12 residues. Germline V gene lookup returns CDR1 SNHLY and CDR2 FYNNEI. With 6 bases removed from V and 7 bases from J, the gap between germline ends came to 13 bases. Here the CDR3 reads CASSGSSQEQYF. Here the CDR3 DNA reads TGTGCCAGCAGCGGAAGTTCGCAGGAGCAGTACTTC.

This clonotype was detected only a few times. The chain links TRBV5-6 to TRBJ1-5; possibly TRBD1 for D (5 bases). Germline CDR1 SGHDT, CDR2 YYEEEE. This CDR3 comprises 17 residues. Trimming cost V 2 bases and J 0 bases, with 15 bases left between them. In DNA, the CDR3 is TGTGCCAGCAGCTTCGGGCAGGGCGATTATAGCAATCAGCCCCAGCATTTT. This encodes CASSFGQGDYSNQPQHF.

This clonotype occurred a few times. The V and J genes are TRBV20-1 and TRBJ2-1; D call uncertain. This CDR3 contains 13 residues. V gave up 0 bases and J gave up 5 bases, with 8 bases separating them. CDR1 is DFQATT and CDR2 is SNEGSKA in the germline V gene (reference sequence). The CDR3 reads CSARDSPDNEQFF. The CDR3 DNA is TGCAGTGCTAGAGATTCCCCAGACAATGAGCAGTTCTTC.

This chain connects TRBV5-1 to TRBJ2-6; perhaps TRBD2 as D (5 bases). This CDR3 spans 16 amino acids. Germline CDR1 and CDR2: SGHRS and YFSETQ. The V gene lost 2 bases and the J gene lost 0 bases, with 9 bases spanning the gap. The CDR3 DNA sequence: TGCGCCAGCAGCTTCGGGGATTTCTCTGGGGCCAACGTCCTGACTTTC. It translates to CASSFGDFSGANVLTF.

A note on this clonotype: A much larger clone lies one base from this, so it may be a read error. The rearrangement joins TRBV28 to TRBJ1-6; D unresolved. Germline loops: CDR1 MDHEN, CDR2 SYDVKM. V lost 6 bases and J lost 14, with 14 bases in between. The CDR3 sequence is 12 residues long. CDR3 nucleotides: TGTGCCAGCAGCCCCCCCTGGGGAGCCCTCCACTTT. As protein: CASSPPWGALHF.

This clonotype was seen a few times. The chain carries TRBV5-5 and TRBJ2-2, with D possibly TRBD2 on 5 matching bases. CDR3 size: 16 residues. Germline V gene lookup returns CDR1 SGHKS and CDR2 YYEKEE (reference sequence). Trimming removed 3 bases at V and 6 bases at J, with 18 bases between. In DNA form, the CDR3 reads TGTGCCAGCAGCTGGAGGCCCCGGGCCAGCCCCGGGGAGCTGTTTTTT. Encoded protein: CASSWRPRASPGELFF.